This T cell receptor (beta chain) appears in the sequencing data of a study of blood T cells in healthy people across ages. Across the study: The capture of about one barcoded beta molecule per two T cells was achieved by template switching.

The second PCR ran roughly 6 to 11 cycles with a sample-barcoded 5' primer and J-beta primers. Every cDNA molecule bore a tag from a template-switch adaptor containing 12 random nucleotides. Sequencing of every sample gave 3 million or more CDR3-containing paired-end reads. TCRdb used MiXCR to reprocess the 5' RACE reads, holding one entry per CDR3 protein. The sample includes around 1,700,000 distinct CDR3 sequences, roughly 27% of them seen just once. CDR3 size: 14 residues. V lost 0 bases and J lost 5; bases outside the gene matches: 5. Germline CDR1 and CDR2: SQVTM and ANQGSEA. This clonotype was counted at least ten times. Antigen specificity is unknown. Study-level results: As age increased, TCR beta diversity per million T cells fell in a roughly linear fashion.

Material: blood. The chain couples TRBV29-1 to TRBJ1-2; 8 bases map to TRBD1. The receptor's source is a woman aged 25 to 39 in good health. The chain's CDR3 is CSVEDGDRLYGYTF. As DNA, the CDR3 is TGCAGCGTTGAAGATGGGGACAGGTTATATGGCTACACCTTC.